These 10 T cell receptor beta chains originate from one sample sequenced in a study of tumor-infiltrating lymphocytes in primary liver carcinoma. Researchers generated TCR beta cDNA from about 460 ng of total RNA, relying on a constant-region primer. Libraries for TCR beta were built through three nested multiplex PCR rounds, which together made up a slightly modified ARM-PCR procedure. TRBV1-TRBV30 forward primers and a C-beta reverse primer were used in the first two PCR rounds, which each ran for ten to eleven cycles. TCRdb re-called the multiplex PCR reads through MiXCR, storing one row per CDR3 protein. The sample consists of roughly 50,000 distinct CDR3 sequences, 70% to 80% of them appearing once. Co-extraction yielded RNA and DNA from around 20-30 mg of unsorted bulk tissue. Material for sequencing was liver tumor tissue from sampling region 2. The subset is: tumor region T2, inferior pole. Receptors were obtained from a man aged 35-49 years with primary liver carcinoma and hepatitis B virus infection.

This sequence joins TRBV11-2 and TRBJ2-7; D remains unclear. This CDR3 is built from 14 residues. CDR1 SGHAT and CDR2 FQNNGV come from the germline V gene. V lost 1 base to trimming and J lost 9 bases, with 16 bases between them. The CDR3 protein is CASSLVLISCVQYF. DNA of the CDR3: TGTGCCAGCAGCTTAGTACTCATCTCCTGCGTGCAGTACTTC.

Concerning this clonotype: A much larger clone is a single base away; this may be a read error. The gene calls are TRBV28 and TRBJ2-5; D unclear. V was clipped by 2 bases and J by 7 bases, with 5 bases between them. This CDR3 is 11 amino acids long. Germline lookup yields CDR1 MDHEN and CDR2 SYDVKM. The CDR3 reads CASSLMLTQYF. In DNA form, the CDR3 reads TGTGCCAGCAGTTTAATGCTGACCCAGTACTTC.

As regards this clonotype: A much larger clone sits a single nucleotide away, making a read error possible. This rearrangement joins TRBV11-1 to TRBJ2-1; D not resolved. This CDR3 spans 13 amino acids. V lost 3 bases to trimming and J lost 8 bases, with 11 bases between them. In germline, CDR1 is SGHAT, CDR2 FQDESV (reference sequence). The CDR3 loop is CASSFYEIHEQFF. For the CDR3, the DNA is TGTGCCAGCAGCTTTTATGAAATCCATGAGCAGTTCTTC.

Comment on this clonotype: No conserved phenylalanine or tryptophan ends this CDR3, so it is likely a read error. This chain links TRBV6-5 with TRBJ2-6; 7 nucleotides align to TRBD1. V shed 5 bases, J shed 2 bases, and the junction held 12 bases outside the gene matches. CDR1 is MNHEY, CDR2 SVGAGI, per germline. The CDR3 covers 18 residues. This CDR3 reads CASSLMTGMKAGANVLTL. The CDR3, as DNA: TGTGCCAGCAGTCTTATGACAGGGATGAAAGCTGGGGCCAACGTCCTGACTCTC.

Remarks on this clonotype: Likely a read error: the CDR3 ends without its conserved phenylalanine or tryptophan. The CDR3 DNA sequence: TGTGCCGGCAGCCCCGATGACCCCATGCAGATAGCGAGAAGCACAGATACGCAGTATGTT. This translates into CAGSPDDPMQIARSTDTQYV. This chain uses TRBV11-2 with TRBJ2-3; weak D call: TRBD2 (5 bases). Per germline, CDR1 SGHAT and CDR2 FQNNGV. This CDR3 has 20 amino acids.

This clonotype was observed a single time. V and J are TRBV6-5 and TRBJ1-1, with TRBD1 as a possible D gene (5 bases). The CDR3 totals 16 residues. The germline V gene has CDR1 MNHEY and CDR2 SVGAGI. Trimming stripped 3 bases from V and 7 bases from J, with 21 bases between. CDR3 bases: TGTGCCAGCAGTTATGCGGGACCCCGGGATGAGGTTGAAGCTTTCTTT. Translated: CASSYAGPRDEVEAFF.

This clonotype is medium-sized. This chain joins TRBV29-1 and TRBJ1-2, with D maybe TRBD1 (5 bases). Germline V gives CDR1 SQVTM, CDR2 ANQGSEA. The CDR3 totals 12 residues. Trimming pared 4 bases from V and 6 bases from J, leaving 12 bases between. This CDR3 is CSVAQTVDGYTF. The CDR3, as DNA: TGCAGCGTTGCCCAGACAGTAGATGGCTACACCTTC.

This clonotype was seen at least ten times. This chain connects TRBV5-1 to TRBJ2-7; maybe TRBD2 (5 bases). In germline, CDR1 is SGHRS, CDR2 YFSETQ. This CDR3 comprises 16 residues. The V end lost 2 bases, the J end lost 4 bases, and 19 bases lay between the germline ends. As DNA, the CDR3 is TGCGCCAGCAGCTTCCTTGAGGGCGGCTTAGGGTACGAGCAGTACTTC. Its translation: CASSFLEGGLGYEQYF.

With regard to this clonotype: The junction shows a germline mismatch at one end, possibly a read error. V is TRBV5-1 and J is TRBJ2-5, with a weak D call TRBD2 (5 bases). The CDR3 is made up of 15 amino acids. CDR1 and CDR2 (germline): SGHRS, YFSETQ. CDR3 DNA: TGCGCCAACAGCTTACTAGTGGTAGAAGGAGAGAGACAGTACTTC. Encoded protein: CANSLLVVEGERQYF.

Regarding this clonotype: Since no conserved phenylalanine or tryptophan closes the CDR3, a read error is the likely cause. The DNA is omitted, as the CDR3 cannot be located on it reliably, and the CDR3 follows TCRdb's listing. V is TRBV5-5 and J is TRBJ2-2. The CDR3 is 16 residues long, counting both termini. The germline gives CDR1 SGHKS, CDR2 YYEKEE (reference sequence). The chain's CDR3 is CASSLESTLMTGELFC.